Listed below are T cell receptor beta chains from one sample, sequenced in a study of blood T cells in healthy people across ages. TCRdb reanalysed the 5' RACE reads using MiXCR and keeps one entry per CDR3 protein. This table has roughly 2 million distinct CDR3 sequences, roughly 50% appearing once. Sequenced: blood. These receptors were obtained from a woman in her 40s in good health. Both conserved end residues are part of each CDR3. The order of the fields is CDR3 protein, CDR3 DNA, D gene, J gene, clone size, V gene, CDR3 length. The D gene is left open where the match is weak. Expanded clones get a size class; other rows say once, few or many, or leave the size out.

cdr3_aa: CASSLGWGSSMSGYTF
cdr3_nt: TGCGCCAGCAGCTTGGGTTGGGGCAGTTCGATGTCTGGCTACACCTTC
d_call: .
j_call: TRBJ1-2
clone_size: .
v_call: TRBV5-1
cdr3_length: 16

cdr3_aa: CSARDPGTGEETQYF
cdr3_nt: TGCAGTGCTAGAGACCCCGGGACAGGTGAAGAGACCCAGTACTTC
d_call: TRBD1
j_call: TRBJ2-5
clone_size: .
v_call: TRBV20-1
cdr3_length: 15

cdr3_aa: CASSESPEQYF
cdr3_nt: TGTGCCAGCAGTGAATCCCCCGAGCAGTACTTC
d_call: .
j_call: TRBJ2-7
clone_size: .
v_call: TRBV2
cdr3_length: 11

cdr3_aa: CASSSLAGVRRRDTQYF
cdr3_nt: TGTGCCAGCAGCTCCCTAGCGGGGGTGAGGAGGAGAGATACGCAGTATTTT
d_call: TRBD2
j_call: TRBJ2-3
clone_size: .
v_call: TRBV7-2
cdr3_length: 17

cdr3_aa: CASSSPKGLSYEQYF
cdr3_nt: TGTGCCAGCAGCTCTCCAAAGGGGCTATCCTACGAGCAGTACTTC
d_call: .
j_call: TRBJ2-7
clone_size: .
v_call: TRBV7-9
cdr3_length: 15

cdr3_aa: CSAQTTGLVDTQYF
cdr3_nt: TGCAGTGCTCAGACAACAGGTTTAGTAGATACGCAGTATTTT
d_call: .
j_call: TRBJ2-3
clone_size: .
v_call: TRBV20-1
cdr3_length: 14

cdr3_aa: CASRVETGYTF
cdr3_nt: TGTGCCAGCAGAGTGGAGACTGGCTACACCTTC
d_call: .
j_call: TRBJ1-2
clone_size: many
v_call: TRBV25-1
cdr3_length: 11

cdr3_aa: CSARDPQGAYYGYTF
cdr3_nt: TGCAGTGCTAGAGATCCCCAGGGGGCTTACTATGGCTACACCTTC
d_call: TRBD1
j_call: TRBJ1-2
clone_size: .
v_call: TRBV20-1
cdr3_length: 15

cdr3_aa: CASSLAGGGLENVQYF
cdr3_nt: TGTGCCAGCAGCTTAGCTGGGGGGGGCCTAGAAAACGTTCAGTACTTC
d_call: .
j_call: TRBJ2-4
clone_size: .
v_call: TRBV7-8
cdr3_length: 16

cdr3_aa: CASSYRQAQYF
cdr3_nt: TGTGCCAGCAGTTATAGACAGGCCCAGTACTTC
d_call: .
j_call: TRBJ2-7
clone_size: .
v_call: TRBV12-3/TRBV12-4
cdr3_length: 11

cdr3_aa: CASSYTLGGGTYEQYF
cdr3_nt: TGTGCCAGCAGCTACACCTTGGGCGGGGGTACCTACGAGCAGTACTTC
d_call: TRBD2
j_call: TRBJ2-7
clone_size: .
v_call: TRBV6-2/TRBV6-3
cdr3_length: 16

cdr3_aa: CASSLVGFSDTQYF
cdr3_nt: TGTGCCAGCAGCTTGGTAGGGTTTTCAGATACGCAGTATTTT
d_call: .
j_call: TRBJ2-3
clone_size: .
v_call: TRBV5-5
cdr3_length: 14

cdr3_aa: CASSQDPGASGAQETQYF
cdr3_nt: TGCGCCAGCAGCCAAGATCCCGGTGCTAGCGGGGCCCAAGAGACCCAGTACTTC
d_call: TRBD2
j_call: TRBJ2-5
clone_size: few
v_call: TRBV4-3
cdr3_length: 18

cdr3_aa: CATSDTRVGGNQPQHF
cdr3_nt: TGTGCCACCAGTGACACCCGGGTGGGGGGGAATCAGCCCCAGCATTTT
d_call: .
j_call: TRBJ1-5
clone_size: .
v_call: TRBV24-1
cdr3_length: 16

cdr3_aa: CASSYVPGTGFSGYTF
cdr3_nt: TGTGCCAGCAGCTACGTCCCCGGGACAGGGTTCTCTGGCTACACCTTC
d_call: TRBD1
j_call: TRBJ1-2
clone_size: .
v_call: TRBV28
cdr3_length: 16

cdr3_aa: CASSWTFSGANVLTF
cdr3_nt: TGTGCCAGCAGTTGGACGTTCTCTGGGGCCAACGTCCTGACTTTC
d_call: .
j_call: TRBJ2-6
clone_size: .
v_call: TRBV28
cdr3_length: 15

cdr3_aa: CSVRGRRGNEQYF
cdr3_nt: TGCAGCGTTCGTGGACGGCGAGGCAACGAGCAGTACTTC
d_call: .
j_call: TRBJ2-7
clone_size: few
v_call: TRBV29-1
cdr3_length: 13

cdr3_aa: CASSGSGTKANEKLFF
cdr3_nt: TGTGCCAGCAGCGGCTCCGGGACAAAGGCCAATGAAAAACTGTTTTTT
d_call: .
j_call: TRBJ1-4
clone_size: few
v_call: TRBV9
cdr3_length: 16